Listed below are T cell receptor beta chains from one sample, sequenced in a study of PD-L1 blockade in urothelial cancer. Profiled with immunoSEQ multiplex PCR; TCRdb holds only in-frame clones, not every one. The sample shows about 39,000 clones, 80% to 95% of them seen only once. Sequenced material: PBMCs, taken around atezolizumab (anti-PD-L1) treatment. The receptors stem from a woman aged 60-75 years with urothelial cancer. Both conserved end residues are part of each CDR3. A D gene is named only where the DNA matches it firmly. Clone size is given for some rows only: seen once, a few or many times, or a class if the clone is expanded.

d_gene: .; abundance: .; j_gene: TRBJ2-3; v_gene: TRBV2; len: 14; CDR3nt: TGTGCCAGCAGTGATGGACTCATAACAGATACGCAGTATTTT; CDR3aa: CASSDGLITDTQYF
d_gene: .; abundance: .; j_gene: TRBJ2-5; v_gene: TRBV28; len: 21; CDR3nt: TGTGCCAGCAGTTTGGGCCCCACCCTTTTTTTGGCTAGCGAGAACCAAGAGACCCAGTACTTC; CDR3aa: CASSLGPTLFLASENQETQYF
d_gene: TRBD1; abundance: .; j_gene: TRBJ2-4; v_gene: TRBV4-1; len: 19; CDR3nt: TGCGCCAGCAGCCAGGCCGGGACAGGGGGAGTGTCGGCCAAAAACATTCAGTACTTC; CDR3aa: CASSQAGTGGVSAKNIQYF
d_gene: .; abundance: .; j_gene: TRBJ2-7; v_gene: TRBV9; len: 12; CDR3nt: TGTGCCAGCAGCACCCATAAGAGGGTGCAGTACTTC; CDR3aa: CASSTHKRVQYF
d_gene: TRBD1; abundance: .; j_gene: TRBJ2-7; v_gene: TRBV5-6; len: 14; CDR3nt: TGTGCCAGCAGCTCGACAGGGGGCGCGGGCGAGCAGTACTTC; CDR3aa: CASSSTGGAGEQYF
d_gene: .; abundance: .; j_gene: TRBJ1-1; v_gene: TRBV10-1; len: 12; CDR3nt: TGCGCCAGCAGCGGAGGGTTTACTGAAGCTTTCTTT; CDR3aa: CASSGGFTEAFF
d_gene: TRBD2; abundance: .; j_gene: TRBJ2-1; v_gene: TRBV5-1; len: 15; CDR3nt: TGCGCCAGCAGCTGGACTAGCGGGAGCCGTGGTGAGCAGTTCTTC; CDR3aa: CASSWTSGSRGEQFF
d_gene: .; abundance: .; j_gene: TRBJ2-5; v_gene: TRBV2; len: 12; CDR3nt: TGTGCCAGCATCGCAGGGCTGGAGACCCAGTACTTC; CDR3aa: CASIAGLETQYF
d_gene: TRBD2; abundance: .; j_gene: TRBJ2-1; v_gene: TRBV7-9; len: 17; CDR3nt: TGTGCCAGCAGCTTACCCCGGGCGGGACTAGCTCACAATGAGCAGTTCTTC; CDR3aa: CASSLPRAGLAHNEQFF
d_gene: TRBD1; abundance: .; j_gene: TRBJ1-1; v_gene: TRBV5-5; len: 14; CDR3nt: TGTGCCAGCAGCTCTCGACAGGGGGGGGCTGAAGCTTTCTTT; CDR3aa: CASSSRQGGAEAFF
d_gene: TRBD1; abundance: .; j_gene: TRBJ1-5; v_gene: TRBV28; len: 18; CDR3nt: TGTGCCAGCAGTTCGAGCCGGGGACAGGGCCGACACAATCAGCCCCAGCATTTT; CDR3aa: CASSSSRGQGRHNQPQHF
d_gene: TRBD1; abundance: .; j_gene: TRBJ2-6; v_gene: TRBV19; len: 17; CDR3nt: TGTGCCAGTAGTATCCGGGACAGGGGCTCTGGGGCCAACGTCCTGACTTTC; CDR3aa: CASSIRDRGSGANVLTF
d_gene: .; abundance: .; j_gene: TRBJ2-5; v_gene: TRBV4-1; len: 15; CDR3nt: TGCGCCAGCAGCCATGAACCGGGGACTCAAGAGACCCAGTACTTC; CDR3aa: CASSHEPGTQETQYF
d_gene: TRBD1; abundance: once; j_gene: TRBJ2-2; v_gene: TRBV7-8; len: 17; CDR3nt: TGTGCCAGCAGCCGGGACAGTTACCTTGCGAACACCGGGGAGCTGTTTTTT; CDR3aa: CASSRDSYLANTGELFF
d_gene: .; abundance: once; j_gene: TRBJ2-2; v_gene: TRBV6-1; len: 13; CDR3nt: TGTGCCAGCAGTGTGAGAGGGACCGGGGAGCTGTTTTTT; CDR3aa: CASSVRGTGELFF
d_gene: TRBD1; abundance: .; j_gene: TRBJ2-5; v_gene: TRBV4-2; len: 14; CDR3nt: TGTGCCAGCAGTCAAACCGGGACAGAAGAGACCCAGTACTTC; CDR3aa: CASSQTGTEETQYF